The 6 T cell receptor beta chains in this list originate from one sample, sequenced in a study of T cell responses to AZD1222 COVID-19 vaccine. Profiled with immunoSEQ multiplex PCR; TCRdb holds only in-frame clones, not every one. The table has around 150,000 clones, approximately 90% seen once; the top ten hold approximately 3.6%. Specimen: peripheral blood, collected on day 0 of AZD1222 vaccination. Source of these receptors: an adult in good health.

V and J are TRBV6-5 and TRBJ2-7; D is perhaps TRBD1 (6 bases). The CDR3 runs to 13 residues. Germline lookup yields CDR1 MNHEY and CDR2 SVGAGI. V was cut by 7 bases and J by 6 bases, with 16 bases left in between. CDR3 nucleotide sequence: TGTGCCAGCAACCCCCTACAAGGGGGCGAGCAGTACTTC. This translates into CASNPLQGGEQYF.

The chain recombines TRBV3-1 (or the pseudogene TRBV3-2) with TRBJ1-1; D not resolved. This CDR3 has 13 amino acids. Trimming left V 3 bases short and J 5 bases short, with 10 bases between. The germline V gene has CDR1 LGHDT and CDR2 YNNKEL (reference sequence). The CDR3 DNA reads TGTGCCAGCAGCCAGGGAGGAGGGACTGAAGCTTTCTTT. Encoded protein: CASSQGGGTEAFF.

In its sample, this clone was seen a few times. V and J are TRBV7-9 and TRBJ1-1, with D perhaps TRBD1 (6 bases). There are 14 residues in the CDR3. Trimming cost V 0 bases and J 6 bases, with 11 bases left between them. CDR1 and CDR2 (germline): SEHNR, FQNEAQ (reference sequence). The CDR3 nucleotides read TGTGCCAGCAGCTTAGCCCGGACAGCACCTGAAGCTTTCTTT. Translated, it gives CASSLARTAPEAFF.

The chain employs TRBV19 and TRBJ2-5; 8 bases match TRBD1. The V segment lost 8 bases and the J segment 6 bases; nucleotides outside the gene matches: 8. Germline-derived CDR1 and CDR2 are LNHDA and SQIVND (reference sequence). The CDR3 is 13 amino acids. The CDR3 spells CASSQDRAKTQYF. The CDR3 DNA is TGTGCCAGTTCCCAGGACAGGGCAAAGACCCAGTACTTC.

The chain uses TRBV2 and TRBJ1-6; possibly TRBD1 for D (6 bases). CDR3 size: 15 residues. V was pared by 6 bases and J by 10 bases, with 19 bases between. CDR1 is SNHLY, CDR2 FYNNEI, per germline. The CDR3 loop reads CASRDVGAQGSPLHF. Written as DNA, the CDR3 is TGTGCCAGCAGGGACGTGGGGGCGCAAGGCTCACCCCTCCACTTT.

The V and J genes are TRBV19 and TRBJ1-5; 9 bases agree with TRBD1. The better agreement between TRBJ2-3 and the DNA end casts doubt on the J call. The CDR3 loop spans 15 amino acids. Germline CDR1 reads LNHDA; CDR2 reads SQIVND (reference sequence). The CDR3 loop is CASSLGQGNVQPQYF. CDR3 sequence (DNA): TGTGCCAGTAGTCTCGGACAGGGGAATGTTCAGCCCCAGTATTTT.